The clone carrying this T cell receptor beta chain appeared a few times. Antigen specificity is unknown. The study left out patients who had uncontrolled infection, other autoimmune disease, pregnancy or lactation. This specimen belongs to a study of T cells in Graves' hyperthyroidism and ophthalmopathy. Study-wide points: Appearing also in blood were most of the thyroid clonotypes expanded above 0.001.

The investigators amplified TCR beta CDR3 regions from RNA transcripts. When the TCR CDR3 underwent first-round RT-PCR, the HTBI primer set was used. From the multiplex PCR reads, TCRdb called clonotypes with MiXCR, one entry per CDR3 protein. The table shows more than 550,000 distinct CDR3 sequences, with approximately 42% occurring only once. Germline V gene lookup returns CDR1 MNHEY and CDR2 SMNVEV (reference sequence). This CDR3 is 13 amino acids long. V shed 2 bases and J shed 14 bases, with 18 bases lying between them. Sequences were obtained from peripheral blood or thyroid tissue (not recorded which). V and J are TRBV27 and TRBJ1-2; a weak D match, TRBD1 (5 bases). This TCR was sampled from an adult man with Graves' disease, either hyperthyroidism or ophthalmopathy (not recorded which). The CDR3 DNA reads as TGTGCCAGCAGTTTAGATCGGGCGGCAGGGAGTACCTTC. As protein: CASSLDRAAGSTF.